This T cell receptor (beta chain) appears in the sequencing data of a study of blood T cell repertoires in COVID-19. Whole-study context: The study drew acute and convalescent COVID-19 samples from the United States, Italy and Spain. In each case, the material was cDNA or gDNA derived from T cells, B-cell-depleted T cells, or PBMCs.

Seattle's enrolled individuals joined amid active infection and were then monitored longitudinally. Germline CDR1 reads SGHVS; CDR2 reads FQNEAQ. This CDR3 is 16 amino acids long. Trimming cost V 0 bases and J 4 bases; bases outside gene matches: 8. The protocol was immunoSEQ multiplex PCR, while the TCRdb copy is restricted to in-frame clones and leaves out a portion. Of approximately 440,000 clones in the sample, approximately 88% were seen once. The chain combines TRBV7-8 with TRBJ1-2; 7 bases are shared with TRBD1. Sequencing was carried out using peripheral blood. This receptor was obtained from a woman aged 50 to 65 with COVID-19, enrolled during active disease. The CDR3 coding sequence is TGTGCCAGCAGCTTAGCGGTGAGGGGGCGGCGCTATGGCTACACCTTC. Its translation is CASSLAVRGRRYGYTF.